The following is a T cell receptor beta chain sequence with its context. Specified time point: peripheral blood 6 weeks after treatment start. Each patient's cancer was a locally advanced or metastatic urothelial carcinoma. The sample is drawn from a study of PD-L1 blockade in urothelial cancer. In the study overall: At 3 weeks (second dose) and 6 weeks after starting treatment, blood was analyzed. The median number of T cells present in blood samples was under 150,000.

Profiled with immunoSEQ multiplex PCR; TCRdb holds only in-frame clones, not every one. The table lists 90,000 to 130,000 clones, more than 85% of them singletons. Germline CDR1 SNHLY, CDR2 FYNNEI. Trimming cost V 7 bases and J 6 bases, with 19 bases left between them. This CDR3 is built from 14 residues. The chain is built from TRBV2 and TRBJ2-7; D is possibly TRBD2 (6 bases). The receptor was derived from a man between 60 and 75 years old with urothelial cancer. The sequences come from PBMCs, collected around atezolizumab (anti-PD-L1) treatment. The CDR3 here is CASNLEGLRSEQYF. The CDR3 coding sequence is TGTGCCAGCAACCTGGAGGGGCTACGTTCCGAGCAGTACTTC.